This is a list of T cell receptor beta chains from one sample in a study of regulatory T cells in long-lasting Graves disease. Using its own MiXCR run on the multiplex PCR reads, TCRdb lists one record per CDR3 protein. The sample has 400,000 to 550,000 distinct CDR3 sequences; 16% are singletons. A further study also used this sample, focusing on T cells in Graves' hyperthyroidism and ophthalmopathy.

This sample comprised peripheral blood mononuclear cells (PBMCs), obtained at new diagnosis, from a patient treated with antithyroid drugs. The receptors were gathered from a woman younger than 45 with Graves disease. The CDR3 runs from the conserved cysteine through the conserved F or W. The D gene is left open where the match is weak. Not all rows give a size; the values are once, few, many and, for expanded clones, a class.

TRBD1	TRBJ1-6	TRBV12-3/TRBV12-4	many	TGTGCCACAGCTACAGGGGGCAATTCACCCCTCCACTTT	CATATGGNSPLHF
-	TRBJ1-2	TRBV4-3	-	TGCGCCAGCAGCCGGGGTTGGAGGAGGGAAGTAGGAGATGGCTACACCTTC	CASSRGWRREVGDGYTF
-	TRBJ2-1	TRBV28	many	TGTGCCAGCAGTTTCTCCACCCTGGGGACGGTGGGGGACAATGAGCAGTTCTTC	CASSFSTLGTVGDNEQFF
-	TRBJ2-3	TRBV2	-	TGTGCCAGCAGACGGGGAGATACGCAGTATTTT	CASRRGDTQYF
TRBD2	TRBJ2-7	TRBV11-2	many	TGTGCCAGCAGCCCCAGGACTAGCGGGACAACTTCCTACGAGCAGTACTTC	CASSPRTSGTTSYEQYF
-	TRBJ2-3	TRBV19	-	TGTGCCAGTAGGATCGCCTCTAGCACAGATACGCAGTATTTT	CASRIASSTDTQYF
TRBD1	TRBJ2-7	TRBV12-3/TRBV12-4	many	TGTGCCAGCAGTCCCGACAGGGTCTACGAGCAGTACTTC	CASSPDRVYEQYF
-	TRBJ2-5	TRBV3-1	-	TGTGCCAGCAGCCGATACCTACCCCAGGGGGGAGAGACCCAGTACTTC	CASSRYLPQGGETQYF
-	TRBJ2-7	TRBV27	-	TGTGCCGCCGCCCGAGGGGACGAGCAGTACTTC	CAAARGDEQYF
-	TRBJ1-4	TRBV28	few	TGTGCCAGCGAGTCCCTCGAGGGGGGGGAAGAAAAACTGTTTTTT	CASESLEGGEEKLFF
-	TRBJ2-2	TRBV7-3	many	TGTGCCAGCAGCCCCACCCTTTACGGGGAGCTGTTTTTT	CASSPTLYGELFF
TRBD1	TRBJ1-5	TRBV6-5	few	TGTGCCAGCAGTTACGCGGGACAGGTAAATCAGCCCCAGCATTTT	CASSYAGQVNQPQHF
-	TRBJ2-4	TRBV9	-	TGTGCCAGCATCCCTAGTGGAGGGACGACCAAAAACATTCAGTACTTC	CASIPSGGTTKNIQYF
-	TRBJ2-4	TRBV28	few	TGTGCCAGCAGTATTGGAAACAAAAACATTCAGTACTTC	CASSIGNKNIQYF
TRBD1	TRBJ1-1	TRBV3-1	many	TGTGCCAGCAGCCAGCCCTCAGGGGACAGAGCTTTCTTT	CASSQPSGDRAFF
TRBD2	TRBJ2-3	TRBV20-1	-	TGCAGTGCTAGAGATCGGGGGACTAGCGGGGGAGATACGCAGTATTTT	CSARDRGTSGGDTQYF
TRBD1	TRBJ2-3	TRBV5-1	-	TGCGCCAGCAGCTTGCCGGAACAGGGGGCATCAGATACGCAGTATTTT	CASSLPEQGASDTQYF
-	TRBJ2-7	TRBV11-2	-	TGTGCCAGCAGCTTAGCGGACCGGAGCTCCTACGAGCAGTACTTC	CASSLADRSSYEQYF
-	TRBJ2-6	TRBV28	-	TGTGCCAGCAGCTCTATAGGAGCTGGGGCCAACGTCCTGACTTTC	CASSSIGAGANVLTF
TRBD1	TRBJ1-1	TRBV18	many	TGTGCCAGCTCACCAGGTTGGGACAGGGCGTCTGAAGCTTTCTTT	CASSPGWDRASEAFF
TRBD2	TRBJ2-3	TRBV7-2	many	TGTGCCAGCAGCTTACTAGCGGGAGGGACAGATACGCAGTATTTT	CASSLLAGGTDTQYF
TRBD1	TRBJ2-7	TRBV11-3	many	TGTGCCAGCAGCTTTGGACAGGGGAGCAACGAGCAGTACTTC	CASSFGQGSNEQYF
-	TRBJ1-5	TRBV7-9	few	TGTGCCAGCAGCTTAGGTTGGGGGGGCGAGCAGCCCCAGCATTTT	CASSLGWGGEQPQHF
-	TRBJ2-7	TRBV14	-	TGTGCCAGCAGTTGGGCTACAAGCTCCTACGAGCAGTACTTC	CASSWATSSYEQYF
TRBD2	TRBJ2-7	TRBV5-1	-	TGCGCCAGCAGCTGGACCCCTCTAGCGGGCTCTAACCCCTACGAGCAGTACTTC	CASSWTPLAGSNPYEQYF
-	TRBJ2-1	TRBV6-2/TRBV6-3	-	TGTGCCAGCAGTTACACAATCGACTTGAGTGATGAGCAGTTCTTC	CASSYTIDLSDEQFF
-	TRBJ1-1	TRBV28	many	TGTGCCAGCAGTTTAGGGGACAAGCTTGAGGCTTTCTTT	CASSLGDKLEAFF
TRBD1	TRBJ1-1	TRBV9	-	TGTGCCAGCACCCCGACAGGGATAGACACTGAAGCTTTCTTT	CASTPTGIDTEAFF
TRBD2	TRBJ2-4	TRBV7-2	many	TGTGCCAGCAGCTATATAGCGGGAGGGCGGAACATTCAGTACTTC	CASSYIAGGRNIQYF
TRBD2	TRBJ2-5	TRBV19	many	TGTGCCAGTAGTATAAATCCAGCCGGGAGGGAGACCCAGTACTTC	CASSINPAGRETQYF
-	TRBJ1-5	TRBV12-5	-	TGTGCTAGTGGTCTATCCGGGACTAAGGGACACGAACGGGATCAGCCCCAGCATTTT	CASGLSGTKGHERDQPQHF
-	TRBJ2-2	TRBV20-1	many	TGCAGTGCTCTAGCATCCGGGGAGCTGTTTTTT	CSALASGELFF
-	TRBJ1-2	TRBV20-1	-	TGCAGTGCCAAGCGACGCATGGCCAATAACTATGGCTACACCTTC	CSAKRRMANNYGYTF
-	TRBJ1-1	TRBV6-1	few	TGTGCCAGCAGTGAAACAGGGCGGACTGAAGCTTTCTTT	CASSETGRTEAFF
-	TRBJ1-4	TRBV6-1	-	TGTGCCAGCAGTCTACAGGGTGCAACTAATGAAAAACTGTTTTTT	CASSLQGATNEKLFF
-	TRBJ2-7	TRBV12-3/TRBV12-4	many	TGTGCCAGCAGTTTCCAGTTAAGTTACGAGCAGTACTTC	CASSFQLSYEQYF
TRBD2	TRBJ2-2	TRBV2	-	TGTGCCGCCGGGGGGTCCGGGGAGCTGTTTTTT	CAAGGSGELFF
-	TRBJ2-1	TRBV7-3	-	TGTGCCAGCAGCTTAGGCTGGGGTGGGGCGAGTCATGAGCAGTTCTTC	CASSLGWGGASHEQFF
-	TRBJ1-5	TRBV6-2/TRBV6-3	few	TGTGCCAGCAGTTACGGGGGGGCACATCAGCCCCAGCATTTT	CASSYGGAHQPQHF
TRBD2	TRBJ2-1	TRBV4-1	few	TGCGCCAGCAGTAAAGCCACCAGCGGGGCTAGCTCCTACAATGAGCAGTTCTTC	CASSKATSGASSYNEQFF
-	TRBJ2-2	TRBV12-3/TRBV12-4	many	TGTGCCAGCAGCCGGGACATGAACACCGGGGAGCTGTTTTTT	CASSRDMNTGELFF
TRBD1	TRBJ2-3	TRBV20-1	many	TGCAGTGCTAGGGAGACAGGGATTTTGGATACGCAGTATTTT	CSARETGILDTQYF
TRBD2	TRBJ2-1	TRBV28	-	TGTGCCAGCAGTTTATTTGTGACTAGCGGGCAGCACTCCTACAATGAGCAGTTCTTC	CASSLFVTSGQHSYNEQFF
-	TRBJ1-2	TRBV30	many	TGTGCCTGGAGTGACGGCTACAGGACTGGCTACACCTTC	CAWSDGYRTGYTF
-	TRBJ2-3	TRBV7-2	many	TGTGCCAGCAGCCGGTACCAAACAGATACGCAGTATTTT	CASSRYQTDTQYF
-	TRBJ2-7	TRBV28	many	TGTGCCAGCAGTCCTGACGGTTACTACGAGCAGTACTTC	CASSPDGYYEQYF
-	TRBJ1-1	TRBV6-1	many	TGTGCCAGCAGGAGGGTGGGCCTGTTGAACACTGAAGCTTTCTTT	CASRRVGLLNTEAFF
-	TRBJ2-2	TRBV2	many	TGTGCCAGCATTGGAAGCTCTAGTAGGTCTGGGGAGCTGTTTTTT	CASIGSSSRSGELFF
-	TRBJ1-6	TRBV7-9	-	TGTGCCAGCAGCCCGGAATACGACAGGATGCGTCTCCACTTT	CASSPEYDRMRLHF
TRBD1	TRBJ1-1	TRBV10-3	many	TGTGCCATCAGACCTGGAGAGGGACAGGGAGGAAGAGATTTCTTT	CAIRPGEGQGGRDFF
TRBD2	TRBJ2-1	TRBV4-2	-	TGTGCCAGCAGCCAAGAAACCCAAGCGGGAGGAGTGAATGAGCAGTTCTTC	CASSQETQAGGVNEQFF
TRBD1	TRBJ1-1	TRBV11-2	many	TGTGCCAGCAGCGGAGGGACAGGGGGCCCAACTTCCTCAGCTTTCTTT	CASSGGTGGPTSSAFF
-	TRBJ2-3	TRBV2	few	TGTGCCAGCACTCGGGACCAAAGCACAGATACGCAGTATTTT	CASTRDQSTDTQYF
TRBD2	TRBJ2-7	TRBV7-2	-	TGTGCCAGCAGCTTATCGCGGGAGGGGTCCTACGAGCAGTACTTC	CASSLSREGSYEQYF
-	TRBJ1-2	TRBV10-1	many	TGCGCCAGCAGTGAGACGCCAAGGAACTATGGCTACACCTTC	CASSETPRNYGYTF
TRBD1	TRBJ2-3	TRBV12-3/TRBV12-4	many	TGTGCCAGCAGTTTACACACAGGGGGCCTCGCAGATACGCAGTATTTT	CASSLHTGGLADTQYF